Included here is one T cell receptor beta chain sequence, with context. This clone's antigen is unknown. No base quality information exists; no much larger clone differs at one position. This sample stems from a study of blood T cell repertoires in COVID-19 (dated by TCRdb to 2020 to 2022). General notes on the study: Collaborator samples came from the United States, Italy and Spain and covered acute and convalescent phases of COVID-19. The material from the prospective study consisted of cDNA or gDNA derived from T cells, B-cell-depleted T cells, or PBMCs. Deeply sampled blood TCRbeta repertoires from subjects exposed to, actively infected with, or recovered from COVID-19 were included in the dataset. The repertoires were released in a freely available public database meant as a resource for research on the immune response to SARS-CoV-2. The samples were drawn from the first 160 participants of the ongoing ImmuneRACE study and from more than 1,000 subjects provided by 6 global collaborators. The sample metadata nearly always contained a de-identified subject ID, COVID-19 status, age in years and sex. Where available, HLA class I and class II types were taken from metadata supplied by the sample provider and were not determined by assay-based typing.

The research as a whole found: The quantity of clinical and demographic metadata differed by source and by participant and was supplied without curation.

Collaborating institutions collected whole blood in K2EDTA tubes following their own protocols. Collaborator samples were shipped for TCRbeta analysis as frozen whole blood, isolated PBMCs, or DNA extracted from either sample type. TCRbeta CDR3 regions were amplified from genomic DNA by means of the immunoSEQ Assay, a bias-controlled multiplex PCR. Per the authors' processing: Nucleated cell counts per sample were estimated from amplification of reference gene primers within the assay. To quantify the absolute abundance of each unique TCRbeta CDR3 rearrangement, sequence reads were collapsed and filtered. For each sample, productive Simpson clonality was calculated by taking the square root of Simpson's diversity index across productive rearrangements. TCRdb re-hosts the immuneACCESS table, in-frame sequences only. Its copies lack some clones; in the studies checked, an unresolved V gene accounts for under half of them, and the cause for the rest is not known. The V and J calls and clone size come from that table; D and trimming were worked out from the DNA. Within this sample are 53,000 or so clones, with approximately 90% of them counted one time only. The ten largest clones represent about 3.4% of the sample.

Trimming costs V 5 bases and J 6 bases, and their ends lie 17 bases apart. The germline V gene (reference sequence) gives CDR1 as SGHNT and CDR2 as YYREEE. The CDR3, from cysteine to phenylalanine, totals 15 residues. The CDR3 DNA has 45 bases and is translated from base 1. This clonotype was obtained from a human donor in a cohort sampled during active COVID-19. Sequenced: peripheral blood. The V and J genes are TRBV5-4 and TRBJ1-4; the D gene is unclear. The CDR3 here reads CASSSRVDLDEKLFF. The nucleotide sequence reads TGTGCCAGCAGTTCTCGCGTCGATCTCGATGAAAAACTGTTTTTT.